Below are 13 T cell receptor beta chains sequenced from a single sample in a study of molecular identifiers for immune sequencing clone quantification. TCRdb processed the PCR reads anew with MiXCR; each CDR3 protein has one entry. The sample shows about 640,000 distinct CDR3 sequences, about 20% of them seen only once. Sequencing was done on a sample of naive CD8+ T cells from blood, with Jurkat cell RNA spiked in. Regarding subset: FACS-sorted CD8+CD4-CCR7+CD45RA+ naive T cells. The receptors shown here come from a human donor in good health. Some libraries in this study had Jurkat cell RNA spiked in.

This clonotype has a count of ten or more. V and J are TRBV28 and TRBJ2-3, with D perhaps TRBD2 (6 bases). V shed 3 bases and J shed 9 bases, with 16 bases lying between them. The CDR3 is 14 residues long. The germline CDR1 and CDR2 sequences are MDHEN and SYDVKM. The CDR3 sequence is CASSLAAGPPTQYF. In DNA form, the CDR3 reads TGTGCCAGCAGTTTGGCGGCGGGACCCCCCACGCAGTATTTT. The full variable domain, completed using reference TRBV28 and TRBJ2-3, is DVKVTQSSRYLVKRTGEKVFLECVQDMDHENMFWYRQDPGLGLRLIYFSYDVKMKEKGDIPEGYSVSREKKERFSLILESASTNQTSMYLCASSLAAGPPTQYFGPGTRLTVL.

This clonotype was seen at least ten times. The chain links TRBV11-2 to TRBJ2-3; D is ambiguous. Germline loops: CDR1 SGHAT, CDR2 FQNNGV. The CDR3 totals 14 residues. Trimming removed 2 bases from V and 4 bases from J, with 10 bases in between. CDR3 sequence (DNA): TGTGCCAGCAGCTTAACACTGGCCCCAGATACGCAGTATTTT. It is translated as CASSLTLAPDTQYF.

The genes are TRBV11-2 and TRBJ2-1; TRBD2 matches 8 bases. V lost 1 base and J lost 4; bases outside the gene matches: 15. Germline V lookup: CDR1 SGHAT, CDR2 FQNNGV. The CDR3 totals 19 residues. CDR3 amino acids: CASSLGQLKAGGPYNEQFF. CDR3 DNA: TGTGCCAGCAGCTTAGGACAGTTAAAGGCGGGGGGCCCTTACAATGAGCAGTTCTTC.

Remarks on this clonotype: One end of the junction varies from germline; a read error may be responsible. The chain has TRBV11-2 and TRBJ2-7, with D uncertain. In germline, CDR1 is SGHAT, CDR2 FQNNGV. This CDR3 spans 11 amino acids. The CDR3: CASSLTYELYF. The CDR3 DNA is TGTGCCAGCAGCTTAACGTACGAGCTGTACTTC.

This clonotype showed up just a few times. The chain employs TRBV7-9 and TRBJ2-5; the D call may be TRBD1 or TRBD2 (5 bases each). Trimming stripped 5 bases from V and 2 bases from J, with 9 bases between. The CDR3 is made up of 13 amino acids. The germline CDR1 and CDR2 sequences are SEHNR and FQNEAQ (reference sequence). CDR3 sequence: CASSRDVQETQYF. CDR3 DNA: TGTGCCAGCAGCCGGGACGTACAAGAGACCCAGTACTTC.

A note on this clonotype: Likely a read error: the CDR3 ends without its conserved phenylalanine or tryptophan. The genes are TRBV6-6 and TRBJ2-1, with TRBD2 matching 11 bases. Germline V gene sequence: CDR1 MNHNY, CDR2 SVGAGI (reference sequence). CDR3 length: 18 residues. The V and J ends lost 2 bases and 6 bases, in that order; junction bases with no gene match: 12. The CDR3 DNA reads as TGTGCCAGCAGTTACAGCCTTCTTGGACTAGCGGGTTTCAATGAGCAGTTCCTC. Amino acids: CASSYSLLGLAGFNEQFL.

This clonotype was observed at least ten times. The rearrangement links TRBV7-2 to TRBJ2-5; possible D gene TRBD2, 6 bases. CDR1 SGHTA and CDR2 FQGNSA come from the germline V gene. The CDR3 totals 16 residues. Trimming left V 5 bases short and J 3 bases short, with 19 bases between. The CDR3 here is CASSLPGGRGEETQYF. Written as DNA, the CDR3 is TGTGCCAGCAGCCTCCCCGGGGGAAGGGGTGAAGAGACCCAGTACTTC. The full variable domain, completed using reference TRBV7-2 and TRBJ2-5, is GAGVSQSPSNKVTEKGKDVELRCDPISGHTALYWYRQSLGQGLEFLIYFQGNSAPDKSGLPSDRFSAERTGGSVSTLTIQRTQQEDSAVYLCASSLPGGRGEETQYFGPGTRLLVL.

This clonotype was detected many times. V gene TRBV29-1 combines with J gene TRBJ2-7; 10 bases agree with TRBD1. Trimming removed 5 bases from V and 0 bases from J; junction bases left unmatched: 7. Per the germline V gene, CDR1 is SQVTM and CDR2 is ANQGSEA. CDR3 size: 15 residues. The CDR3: CSVLTGGFDSYEQYF. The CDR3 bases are TGCAGCGTTTTGACAGGGGGCTTCGACTCCTACGAGCAGTACTTC.

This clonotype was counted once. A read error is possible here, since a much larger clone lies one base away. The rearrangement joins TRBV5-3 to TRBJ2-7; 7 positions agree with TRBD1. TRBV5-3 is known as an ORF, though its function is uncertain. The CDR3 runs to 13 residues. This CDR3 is CASRRDSSCEQYF. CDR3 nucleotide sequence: TGTGCCAGCAGACGGGACAGTTCCTGCGAGCAGTACTTC.

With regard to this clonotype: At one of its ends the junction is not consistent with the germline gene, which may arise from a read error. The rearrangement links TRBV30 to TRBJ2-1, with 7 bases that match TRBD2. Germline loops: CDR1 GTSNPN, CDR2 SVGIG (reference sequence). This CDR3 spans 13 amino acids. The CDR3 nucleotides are TGTGCCTGGAGCCGGACTAGGATAAATGAGCAGTCCTTC. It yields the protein CAWSRTRINEQSF.

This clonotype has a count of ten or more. CDR3 in DNA: TGTGCCAGCAGCAAGAGTTTTAGGTTGGGTGGGACAGGGGGTGAAGCTTTCTTT. This gives the protein CASSKSFRLGGTGGEAFF. The chain carries TRBV21-1 and TRBJ1-1; the table calls TRBD1, which could not be checked here. TRBV21-1 corresponds to a pseudogene. This CDR3 comprises 18 residues.

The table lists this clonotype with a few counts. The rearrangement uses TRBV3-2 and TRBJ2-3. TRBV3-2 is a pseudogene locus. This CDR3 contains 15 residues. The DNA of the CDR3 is TGTGCCAGCAGCCAAGATCAGGACAGCACAGATACGCAGTATTTT. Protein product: CASSQDQDSTDTQYF.

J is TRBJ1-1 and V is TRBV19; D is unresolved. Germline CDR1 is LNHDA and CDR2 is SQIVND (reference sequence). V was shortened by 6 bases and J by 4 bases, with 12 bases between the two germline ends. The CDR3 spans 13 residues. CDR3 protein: CASSVTVATEAFF. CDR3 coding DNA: TGTGCCAGTAGCGTCACAGTTGCCACTGAAGCTTTCTTT.